The rows below give T cell receptor beta chains drawn from one sample of a study of OX40 agonist ivuxolimab in advanced cancers. Profiling relied on immunoSEQ multiplex PCR, and the TCRdb table lists in-frame clones only, not all of them. The sample records 50,000 or so clones, around 90% being singletons. The sample in question was CD4+ or CD8+ T cells sorted from blood, obtained in a trial of the OX40 agonist ivuxolimab. All receptors come from an adult with an advanced solid tumor such as melanoma, head and neck, liver or kidney cancer. CDR3s leave out the opening cysteine and the closing phenylalanine or tryptophan.

j_call v_call cdr3_aa
TRBJ2-3 TRBV10-2 ASSDPGLAGGTDTQY
TRBJ1-5 TRBV30 AWTAGGFINQPQH
TRBJ1-2 TRBV5-5 ASSPTYPSDRRYGYT
TRBJ2-3 TRBV28 ASSLLSTTSGSIGRTDTQY
TRBJ2-7 TRBV5-5 ASSPQGANLYEQY
TRBJ2-7 TRBV4-3 ASSQEWTENYEQY
TRBJ2-3 TRBV19 ASSIFPAGGTDTQY
TRBJ2-7 TRBV5-4 ASSPGTDEQY
TRBJ1-1 TRBV14 ASSETGTGLEAF
TRBJ2-7 TRBV4-3 ASSRLYGGVNEQY
TRBJ1-2 TRBV27 ASSPLGIHGYT
TRBJ1-1 TRBV9 ASSMDGEAF
TRBJ2-1 TRBV5-5 ASSLASVAGFNEQF
TRBJ2-7 TRBV7-3 ASSQEAGQNYEQY
TRBJ2-1 TRBV18 ASSLGQGQF
TRBJ1-5 TRBV4-2 ASSQTGDSNQPQH
TRBJ1-1 TRBV4-1 ASSQRRNTEAF
TRBJ1-2 TRBV5-6 ASSLDLQPDGYT
TRBJ2-5 TRBV5-1 ASSFWTSGSGETQY
TRBJ2-7 TRBV5-8 ASSLSAAANYEQY
TRBJ1-2 TRBV7-2 ASSVEVQAGYGYT
TRBJ2-2 TRBV29-1 SVEAGLATGELF
TRBJ2-1 TRBV7-6 ASSPINNEQF
TRBJ2-7 TRBV27 AIGTPGTYEQY
TRBJ2-3 TRBV30 AWETSGGAADTQY
TRBJ1-1 TRBV7-6 ATGAGENTEAF
TRBJ2-3 TRBV27 ASRTLLAPDTQY
TRBJ2-1 TRBV11-2 ASSSMTSGAYNEQF
TRBJ2-7 TRBV18 ASSPNGLAGSYEQY
TRBJ2-3 TRBV19 ASSPSGGRSTDTQY
TRBJ2-7 TRBV6-6 ASSDRDLARLY
TRBJ1-1 TRBV10-3 AIRDTGETEAF
TRBJ2-1 TRBV7-9 ASSFGGDNEQF
TRBJ2-7 TRBV19 ASSIATGGEQY
TRBJ2-7 TRBV27 ASRPGLAVYEQY
TRBJ1-1 TRBV14 ASGGTGNTEAF
TRBJ1-1 TRBV19 ASTPGTGGQTEAF
TRBJ2-7 TRBV5-1 ASSLTSEGTYYEQY
TRBJ2-1 TRBV15 ATSRGPAGAPRDEQF
TRBJ2-2 TRBV7-9 ASSRTGYTGELF
TRBJ1-1 TRBV6-6 ASNAISSEAF
TRBJ1-5 TRBV6-5 ASSYGQGTQPQH